The clone carrying this TCR beta chain was counted many times. Its antigen remains unknown. This sample stems from a study of Graves' ophthalmopathy and Graves' hyperthyroidism. At the level of the study: Peripheral blood was obtained at first diagnosis, ahead of any treatment. Study observations and caveats: Also, most clonotypes expanded in the thyroid above 0.001 frequency appeared in blood.

Transcripts of RNA were the source for amplifying TCR beta CDR3 regions. The library came from an HTBI-primed first-round RT-PCR and a second-round multiplex PCR. TCRdb re-analysed the multiplex PCR reads in MiXCR, keeping a single row per CDR3 protein. The table records a few hundred thousand distinct CDR3 sequences, just over 15% of them present only once. Participants with hyperthyroidism, aged 18 to 65, were newly diagnosed with under 2 months' duration. V was pared by 2 bases and J by 1 base, with 15 bases between. This CDR3 spans 16 amino acids. Germline V gene lookup returns CDR1 SEHNR and CDR2 FQNEAQ (reference sequence).

The source is a young woman with stable Graves' hyperthyroidism. Input material: peripheral blood. The chain joins TRBV7-9 to TRBJ2-7; perhaps TRBD1 as D (5 bases). Here the CDR3 reads CASSLYGPGISYEQYF. CDR3 DNA: TGTGCCAGCAGCTTATATGGGCCAGGGATTTCCTACGAGCAGTACTTC.